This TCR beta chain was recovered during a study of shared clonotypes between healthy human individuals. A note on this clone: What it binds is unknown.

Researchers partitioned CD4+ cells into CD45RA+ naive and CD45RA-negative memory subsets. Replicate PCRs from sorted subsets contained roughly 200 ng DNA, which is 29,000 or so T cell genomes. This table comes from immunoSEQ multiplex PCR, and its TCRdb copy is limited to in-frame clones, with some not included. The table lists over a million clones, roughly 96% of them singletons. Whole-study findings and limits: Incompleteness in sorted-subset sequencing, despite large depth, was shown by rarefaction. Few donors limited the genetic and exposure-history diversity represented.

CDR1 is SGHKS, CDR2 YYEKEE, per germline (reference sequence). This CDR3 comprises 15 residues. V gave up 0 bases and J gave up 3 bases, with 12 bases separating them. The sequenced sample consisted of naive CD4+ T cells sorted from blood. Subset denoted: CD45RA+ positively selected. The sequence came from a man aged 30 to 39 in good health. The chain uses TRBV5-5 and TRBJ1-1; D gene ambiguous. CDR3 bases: TGTGCCAGCAGCTTGGGGCTGGGAACTCACACTGAAGCTTTCTTT. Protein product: CASSLGLGTHTEAFF.